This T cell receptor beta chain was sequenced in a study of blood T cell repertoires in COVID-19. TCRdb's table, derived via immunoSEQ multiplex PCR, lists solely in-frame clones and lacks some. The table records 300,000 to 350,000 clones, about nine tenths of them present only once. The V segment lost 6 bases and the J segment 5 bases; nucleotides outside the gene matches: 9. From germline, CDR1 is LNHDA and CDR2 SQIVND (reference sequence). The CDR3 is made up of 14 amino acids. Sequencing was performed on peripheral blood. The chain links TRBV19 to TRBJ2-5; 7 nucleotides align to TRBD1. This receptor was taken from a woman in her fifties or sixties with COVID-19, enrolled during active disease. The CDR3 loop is CASSRSQGWETQYF. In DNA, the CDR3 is TGTGCCAGTAGCCGTTCACAGGGGTGGGAGACCCAGTACTTC.